These T cell receptor beta chains were read from a single sample in a study of regulatory T cells in long-lasting Graves disease. Each CDR3 protein is one row after TCRdb ran MiXCR on the multiplex PCR reads. Of approximately 230,000 distinct CDR3 sequences detected, about a sixth appear once; the ten largest clones hold approximately 20%. The sequences come from peripheral blood mononuclear cells (PBMCs), collected at new diagnosis, from a patient treated with antithyroid drugs. These TCRs come from a female donor with Graves disease. CDR3s include the opening cysteine and the closing phenylalanine or tryptophan. The order of the fields is J gene, clone size, V gene, D gene, CDR3 protein, CDR3 DNA. D genes are given only for firm matches. Clone size is stated in some rows and not others, as once, few, many or a class when expanded.

TRBJ2-7,few,TRBV29-1,TRBD1,CSARDRGRREQYF,TGCAGCGCCCGGGACAGGGGGCGCCGCGAGCAGTACTTC
TRBJ2-7,-,TRBV20-1,TRBD2,CSARTSGRAGYEQHF,TGCAGTGCTAGGACTAGCGGGAGGGCCGGGTACGAGCAGCACTTC
TRBJ1-1,many,TRBV7-8,-,CASSLGGLHSNTEAFF,TGTGCCAGCAGCTTGGGGGGTTTACACTCGAACACTGAAGCTTTCTTT
TRBJ1-5,many,TRBV20-1,TRBD1,CSARRGGTGNQPQHF,TGCAGTGCTAGGAGAGGGGGGACAGGGAATCAGCCCCAGCATTTT
TRBJ2-2,many,TRBV7-6,TRBD2,CASSSFKGLAATGELFF,TGTGCCAGCAGCTCCTTCAAGGGACTAGCGGCCACCGGGGAGCTGTTTTTT
TRBJ2-5,many,TRBV12-3/TRBV12-4,-,CASTKGVQETQYF,TGTGCCAGCACTAAGGGAGTACAAGAGACCCAGTACTTC
TRBJ2-7,many,TRBV4-1,-,CASSLTSIQDEQYF,TGCGCCAGCAGCCTTACTAGCATCCAGGACGAGCAGTACTTC
TRBJ1-2,-,TRBV6-1,-,CASRPTPNYGYTF,TGTGCCAGCAGACCGACACCTAACTATGGCTACACCTTC
TRBJ1-1,once,TRBV12-5,-,CASGLGTGTEAFF,TGTGCTAGTGGTTTGGGAACTGGAACTGAAGCTTTCTTT
TRBJ2-5,many,TRBV3-1,TRBD1,CASSSGTGTIGWETQYF,TGTGCCAGCAGCTCGGGGACAGGGACTATCGGATGGGAGACCCAGTACTTC
TRBJ2-4,many,TRBV20-1,TRBD2,CSGGSGSGGIQYF,TGCAGTGGAGGTAGCGGGAGTGGAGGCATTCAGTACTTC
TRBJ2-5,many,TRBV30,TRBD1,CAWRAGGGGQETQYF,TGTGCCTGGAGGGCAGGGGGCGGTGGCCAAGAGACCCAGTACTTC
TRBJ1-4,many,TRBV13,TRBD1,CASSSHGTGDPTNEKLFF,TGTGCCAGCAGCTCACACGGGACAGGGGATCCAACTAATGAAAAACTGTTTTTT
TRBJ2-3,few,TRBV27,TRBD2,CASSSAGPSSTDTQYF,TGTGCCAGCAGCTCAGCGGGACCCTCTAGCACAGATACGCAGTATTTT
TRBJ2-5,many,TRBV27,-,CASSPGVGETQYF,TGTGCCAGCAGTCCGGGAGTCGGGGAGACCCAGTACTTC
TRBJ1-5,many,TRBV2,TRBD1,CASSGGQGGYQPQHF,TGTGCCAGCAGTGGGGGACAGGGAGGGTATCAGCCCCAGCATTTT
TRBJ2-1,-,TRBV13,-,CAGSSSIAVHHNEQFF,TGTGCCGGCAGCTCTAGTATAGCGGTCCATCACAATGAGCAGTTCTTC